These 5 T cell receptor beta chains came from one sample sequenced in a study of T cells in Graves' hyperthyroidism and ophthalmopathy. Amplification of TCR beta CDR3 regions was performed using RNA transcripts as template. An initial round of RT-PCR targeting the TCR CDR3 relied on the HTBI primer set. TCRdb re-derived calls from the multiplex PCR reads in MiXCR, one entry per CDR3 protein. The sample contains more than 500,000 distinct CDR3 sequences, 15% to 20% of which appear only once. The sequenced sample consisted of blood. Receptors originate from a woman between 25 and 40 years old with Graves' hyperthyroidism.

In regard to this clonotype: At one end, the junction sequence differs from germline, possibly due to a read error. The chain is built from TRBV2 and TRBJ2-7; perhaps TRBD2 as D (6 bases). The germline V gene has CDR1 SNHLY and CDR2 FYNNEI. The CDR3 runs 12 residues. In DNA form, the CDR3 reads TGTGCCTGCAGTCAGACTAGCTACGAGCAGTACTTC. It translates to CACSQTSYEQYF. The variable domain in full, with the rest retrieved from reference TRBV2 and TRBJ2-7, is EPEVTQTPSHQVTQMGQEVILRCVPISNHLYFYWYRQILGQKVEFLVSFYNNEISEKSEIFDDQFSVERPDGSNFTLKIRSTKLEDSAMYFCACSQTSYEQYFGPGTRLTVT.

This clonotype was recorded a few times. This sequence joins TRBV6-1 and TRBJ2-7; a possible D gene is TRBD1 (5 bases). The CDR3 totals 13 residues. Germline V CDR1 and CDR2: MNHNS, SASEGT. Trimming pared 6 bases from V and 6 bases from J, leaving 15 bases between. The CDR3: CASRRTQGPEQYF. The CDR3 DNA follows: TGTGCCAGCAGACGGACCCAGGGTCCCGAGCAGTACTTC.

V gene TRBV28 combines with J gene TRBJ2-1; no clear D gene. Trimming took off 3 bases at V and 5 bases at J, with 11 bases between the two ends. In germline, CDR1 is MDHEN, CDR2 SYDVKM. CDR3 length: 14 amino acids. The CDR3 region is CASSFGVTNNEQFF. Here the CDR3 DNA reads TGTGCCAGCAGTTTTGGAGTCACAAACAATGAGCAGTTCTTC. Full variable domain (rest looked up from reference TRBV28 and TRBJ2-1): DVKVTQSSRYLVKRTGEKVFLECVQDMDHENMFWYRQDPGLGLRLIYFSYDVKMKEKGDIPEGYSVSREKKERFSLILESASTNQTSMYLCASSFGVTNNEQFFGPGTRLTVL.

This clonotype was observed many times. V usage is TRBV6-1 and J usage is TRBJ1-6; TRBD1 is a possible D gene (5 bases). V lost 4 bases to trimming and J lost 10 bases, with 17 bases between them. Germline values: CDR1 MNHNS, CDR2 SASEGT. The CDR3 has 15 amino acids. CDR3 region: CASSADWGGRSPLHF. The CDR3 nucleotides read TGTGCCAGCAGTGCCGATTGGGGGGGAAGATCACCCCTCCACTTT.

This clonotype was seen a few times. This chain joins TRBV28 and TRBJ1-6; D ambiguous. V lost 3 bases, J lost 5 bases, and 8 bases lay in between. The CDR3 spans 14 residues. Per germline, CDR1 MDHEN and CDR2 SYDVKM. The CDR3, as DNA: TGTGCCAGCAGTTTTCTTCTTGATAATTCACCCCTCCACTTT. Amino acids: CASSFLLDNSPLHF.